The 24 T cell receptor beta chains given below trace back to one sample, sequenced in a study of T-cell reconstitution after alpha-beta-depleted transplantation in children. For TCRbeta, the library was prepared with unique molecular identifiers. Each CDR3 protein is one row after TCRdb ran MiXCR on the PCR reads. The data hold 400,000 to 500,000 distinct CDR3 sequences, with approximately 11% observed a single time. The specimen comprised PBMCs from the stem cell graft donor, sampled from the stem cell graft. All receptors derive from a human donor who donated a stem cell graft to a child with acute myeloid leukemia.

The chain uses TRBV5-4 and TRBJ2-1; D is ambiguous. The CDR3 extends over 15 amino acids. Trimming stripped 4 bases from V and 0 bases from J, with 11 bases between. In germline, CDR1 is SGHNT, CDR2 YYREEE (reference sequence). The CDR3 coding sequence is TGTGCCAGCAGCCCAGATACGGGCTCCTACAATGAGCAGTTCTTC. It encodes CASSPDTGSYNEQFF. Using reference TRBV5-4 and TRBJ2-1 for the parts outside the CDR3, the full variable domain is ETGVTQSPTHLIKTRGQQVTLRCSSQSGHNTVSWYQQALGQGPQFIFQYYREEENGRGNFPPRFSGLQFPNYSSELNVNALELDDSALYLCASSPDTGSYNEQFFGPGTRLTVL.

Remarks on this clonotype: The junction does not match germline at one end; this may be a read error. V is TRBV24-1 and J is TRBJ2-1, with 11 nucleotides matching TRBD1. Per germline, CDR1 KGHDR and CDR2 SFDVKD. The CDR3 totals 16 residues. The CDR3 nucleotides are TGTGCCGCCAGTGATCCTGGACAGGGGGCGCGGAATGAGCAGTTCTTC. It is translated as CAASDPGQGARNEQFF.

This clonotype was picked up a small number of times. The chain has TRBV7-9 and TRBJ2-7, with 9 bases that match TRBD2. CDR1 and CDR2 (germline): SEHNR, FQNEAQ (reference sequence). With 2 bases clipped from V and 3 bases from J, the junction kept 5 bases outside the gene matches. The CDR3 is 15 amino acids. CDR3 bases: TGTGCCAGCAGCTTAATAGCGGGGGCACTCTACGAGCAGTACTTC. It is translated as CASSLIAGALYEQYF.

This clonotype was counted ten times or more. J is TRBJ2-7 and V is TRBV10-3; tentatively, D is TRBD2 (6 bases). The germline V and J ends were trimmed by 0 bases and 4 bases, with 7 bases remaining between them. Germline-derived CDR1 and CDR2 are ENHRY and SYGVKD. CDR3 length: 13 amino acids. Here the CDR3 reads CAISESGGYEQYV. Written as DNA, the CDR3 is TGTGCCATCAGTGAGTCTGGAGGGTACGAGCAGTACGTC.

The rearrangement uses TRBV3-1 and TRBJ2-5; possibly TRBD2 for D (5 bases). V was trimmed by 6 bases and J by 2 bases, leaving 13 bases between them. The germline gives CDR1 LGHDT, CDR2 YNNKEL (reference sequence). This CDR3 has 14 residues. The CDR3 DNA is TGTGCCAGCAGTCCCCCCCTAGCACAAGAGACCCAGTACTTC. Its protein is CASSPPLAQETQYF.

This clonotype was observed a handful of times. The chain joins TRBV6-5 to TRBJ1-3; weak D call: TRBD1 (5 bases). The CDR3 contains 15 residues. Between the trimmed V and J ends, which lost 3 bases and 7 bases, there was a span of 16 bases. Germline-derived CDR1 and CDR2 are MNHEY and SVGAGI. The CDR3 DNA reads TGTGCCAGCAGTTATGACGGAAGGGAGGGGAACACCATATATTTT. Amino acids: CASSYDGREGNTIYF.

The V gene is TRBV5-1, the J gene TRBJ2-3; 7 nucleotides match TRBD1. The CDR3 runs 16 residues. V shed 1 base and J 4 bases; nucleotides not matched to a gene: 9. Germline CDR1 is SGHRS and CDR2 is YFSETQ. CDR3 sequence reads: CASSLSDRADADTQYF. The CDR3 nucleotides are TGCGCCAGCAGCTTGAGCGACAGGGCGGACGCAGATACGCAGTATTTT. Full variable domain (rest looked up from reference TRBV5-1 and TRBJ2-3): KAGVTQTPRYLIKTRGQQVTLSCSPISGHRSVSWYQQTPGQGLQFLFEYFSETQRNKGNFPGRFSGRQFSNSRSEMNVSTLELGDSALYLCASSLSDRADADTQYFGPGTRLTVL.

This chain joins TRBV29-1 and TRBJ2-7; TRBD2 is a possible D gene (5 bases). The germline V and J ends were trimmed by 4 bases and 0 bases, with 10 bases remaining between them. The CDR3 length is 13 residues. Germline V gene sequence: CDR1 SQVTM, CDR2 ANQGSEA. The CDR3, as DNA: TGCAGCGTTGGGACGGGGTTCTCCTACGAGCAGTACTTC. Amino acid sequence: CSVGTGFSYEQYF.

This clonotype was seen many times. This chain connects TRBV12-3 or TRBV12-4 to TRBJ2-7, with TRBD1 matching over 8 bases. CDR3 length equals 14 residues. With V trimmed by 5 bases and J by 2 bases, 5 bases remained unmatched. Here the CDR3 DNA reads TGTGCCAGCAGTAGGGACAGGATCGCCTACGAGCAGTACTTC. It is translated as CASSRDRIAYEQYF.

The sample holds a few counts of this clonotype. This chain joins TRBV5-1 and TRBJ1-6, with 7 bases matching TRBD1. Germline assignment: CDR1 SGHRS and CDR2 YFSETQ. This CDR3 has 15 residues. Trimming cost V 1 base and J 5 bases; bases outside gene matches: 3. The CDR3 is CASSLYRGNNSPLHF. The CDR3 DNA sequence: TGCGCCAGCAGCTTGTACAGGGGTAATAATTCACCCCTCCACTTT.

The V and J genes are TRBV5-1 and TRBJ2-7, with 11 bases aligning to TRBD2. This CDR3 is built from 16 residues. The ends lost 0 bases at V and 7 bases at J; junction bases unmatched: 9. CDR1 and CDR2 (germline): SGHRS, YFSETQ. CDR3 sequence reads: CASSLELASGRYEQYF. In DNA form, the CDR3 reads TGCGCCAGCAGCTTGGAGTTGGCTAGCGGGAGGTATGAGCAGTACTTC.

This clonotype has more than one count but fewer than ten. The chain employs TRBV20-1 and TRBJ2-1, with D possibly being TRBD2 (6 bases). Trimming took off 1 base at V and 4 bases at J, with 14 bases between the two ends. This CDR3 is 15 amino acids long. Per germline, CDR1 DFQATT and CDR2 SNEGSKA (reference sequence). The CDR3 DNA is TGCAGTGCTAGAGTGGGTAGCGGAACATACAATGAGCAGTTCTTC. It is translated as CSARVGSGTYNEQFF.

This clonotype was seen many times. This sequence joins TRBV18 and TRBJ2-7; D is undetermined. V lost 3 bases to trimming and J lost 0 bases, with 6 bases between them. Per germline, CDR1 KGHSH and CDR2 LQKENI. The CDR3 has 13 amino acids. The CDR3 nucleotides are TGTGCCAGCTCACCCGGGCCCTCCTACGAGCAGTACGTC. Translating gives CASSPGPSYEQYV.

There are a few counts of this clonotype. This chain uses TRBV6-1 with TRBJ2-1; no firm D call. V was pared by 6 bases and J by 9 bases, with 18 bases between. Germline V CDR1 and CDR2: MNHNS, SASEGT. CDR3 length equals 14 residues. In nucleotides, the CDR3 is TGTGCCAGCAGCCCCTCCACCCGTACCGCTGAGCAGTTCTTC. The encoded protein is CASSPSTRTAEQFF.

This clonotype has only a few counts. This chain joins TRBV10-3 and TRBJ2-1; 10 nucleotides line up with TRBD2. The V segment lost 5 bases and the J segment 5 bases; nucleotides outside the gene matches: 9. Looked up from germline, CDR1 is ENHRY and CDR2 is SYGVKD. The CDR3 runs 16 residues. CDR3 DNA sequence: TGTGCCATCAGTCCCAGAGGGGGACTAGCGAACAATGAGCAGTTCTTC. As protein: CAISPRGGLANNEQFF.

This clonotype was counted at least ten times. J is TRBJ2-7 and V is TRBV6-2 or TRBV6-3, with D perhaps TRBD1 or TRBD2 (5 bases each). Per the germline V gene, CDR1 is MNHEY and CDR2 is SVGEGT. The CDR3 loop spans 13 amino acids. Trimming removed 5 bases at V and 4 bases at J, with 12 bases between. The chain's CDR3 is CASSQGRTYEQYF. The CDR3, as DNA: TGTGCCAGCAGTCAGGGACGGACTTACGAGCAGTACTTC.

This clonotype was detected ten times or more. V and J are TRBV10-3 and TRBJ2-3, with a possible D match to TRBD2 (6 bases). CDR1 is ENHRY, CDR2 SYGVKD, per germline. This CDR3 contains 14 residues. The V end was cut by 4 bases, the J end by 0 bases, with 8 bases between. This CDR3 reads CAISVRESTDTQYF. CDR3 nucleotide sequence: TGTGCCATCAGTGTTCGGGAGAGCACAGATACGCAGTATTTT.

This clonotype was found a few times. The rearrangement links TRBV7-9 to TRBJ1-1, with D possibly being TRBD1 (6 bases). The CDR3 is 16 amino acids. V shed 4 bases and J shed 1 base, with 16 bases lying between them. Germline loops: CDR1 SEHNR, CDR2 FQNEAQ (reference sequence). Here the CDR3 DNA reads TGTGCCAGCAGCTCCCCGAAGGGGGGGCCGAACACTGAAGCTTTCTTT. Protein: CASSSPKGGPNTEAFF.

The chain uses TRBV6-2 or TRBV6-3 and TRBJ2-2; D gene uncertain. The CDR3 is 13 amino acids. With 0 bases removed from V and 6 bases from J, the gap between germline ends came to 5 bases. Germline V gene data show CDR1 as MNHEY and CDR2 as SVGEGT. The CDR3 sequence is CASSYSIAGELFF. The CDR3 DNA reads as TGTGCCAGCAGTTACTCCATCGCCGGGGAGCTGTTTTTT.

As for this clonotype: The germline gene is not matched at one end of the junction; a read error may be the cause. DNA of the CDR3: TGTGCCAGCAGTTGGACTAGCTCTACCTACTATCCCAACACCCGGGAGCTGTTTTTT. This codes for CASSWTSSTYYPNTRELFF. The chain joins TRBV12-3 or TRBV12-4 to TRBJ2-2; 8 bases map to TRBD2. The CDR3 totals 19 residues.

This clonotype appeared a few times. This chain connects TRBV7-8 to TRBJ2-7; TRBD1 agrees at 7 bases. The CDR3 runs to 14 residues. Germline lookup yields CDR1 SGHVS and CDR2 FQNEAQ. The V segment lost 4 bases and the J segment 5 bases; nucleotides outside the gene matches: 8. CDR3 in DNA: TGTGCCAGCAGCTCCTACAGGGGCTTCGACGAGCAGTACGTC. Protein product: CASSSYRGFDEQYV.

The rearrangement uses TRBV29-1 and TRBJ2-2; 10 bases are shared with TRBD2. J was trimmed by 1 base and V by 7 bases; bases with no gene match: 21. CDR3 length: 20 residues. The germline gives CDR1 SQVTM, CDR2 ANQGSEA. The CDR3 DNA reads as TGCAGCGCCCGGCTGGGGGGTACTAGCGGGATTCCCCGGAACACCGGGGAGCTGTTTTTT. Translated, it gives CSARLGGTSGIPRNTGELFF.

The chain couples TRBV7-9 to TRBJ1-1; 8 nucleotides align to TRBD1. The CDR3 loop spans 12 amino acids. Germline V CDR1 and CDR2: SEHNR, FQNEAQ (reference sequence). The V segment lost 5 bases and the J segment 9 bases; nucleotides outside the gene matches: 5. The CDR3 sequence: CASSPRQGKAFF. The DNA for the CDR3 is TGTGCCAGCAGCCCCCGACAGGGGAAAGCTTTCTTT.

This clonotype was observed a few times. J is TRBJ2-3 and V is TRBV5-4, with D perhaps matching TRBD1 (7 bases). CDR3 size: 16 residues. V lost 4 bases to trimming and J lost 1 base, with 16 bases between them. The germline gives CDR1 SGHNT, CDR2 YYREEE (reference sequence). The CDR3 here is CASSADREAGTDTQYF. CDR3 DNA sequence: TGTGCCAGCAGCGCCGACAGGGAGGCGGGCACAGATACGCAGTATTTT.